This is a list of T cell receptor beta chains from one sample in a study of CD8 T cells in ankylosing spondylitis. TCRdb redid the calling of the 5' RACE reads with MiXCR, one entry per CDR3 protein. The sample lists 17,000 or so distinct CDR3 sequences, around 8% occurring once. The source material was blood. These receptors originate from a male donor with ankylosing spondylitis or in good health (not recorded which). Each CDR3 is given without its conserved first and last residue. D genes are given only for firm matches.

CDR3 protein	J gene	V gene	D gene
ASSPPRGFEQF	TRBJ2-1	TRBV13	NA
ASSHSGQGNQPQH	TRBJ1-5	TRBV3-1	TRBD1
SATLTGSSRLYEQY	TRBJ2-7	TRBV20-1	NA
ASSQTTSGRPGTGELF	TRBJ2-2	TRBV4-3	TRBD2
ASSVGYDQPQH	TRBJ1-5	TRBV5-1	NA
ATSRDRGSDTQY	TRBJ2-3	TRBV15	NA
ASSPYMSNNEQF	TRBJ2-1	TRBV5-1	NA
ASRRSGDTGELF	TRBJ2-2	TRBV25-1	NA
ASSEWRGRSEKLF	TRBJ1-4	TRBV25-1	TRBD1
SVGTSYNEQF	TRBJ2-1	TRBV29-1	TRBD2
ASSVDRPSSTDTQY	TRBJ2-3	TRBV2	NA
ASSKVVLRGEAF	TRBJ1-1	TRBV21-1	NA
ASSLDFLDEQF	TRBJ2-1	TRBV5-4	NA
ASSLVGRDSPLH	TRBJ1-6	TRBV5-1	NA
ASSLWDREQY	TRBJ2-7	TRBV28	NA
ASSLTRLAGNNEQF	TRBJ2-1	TRBV7-2	TRBD2
ASTSAGTSVNNEQF	TRBJ2-1	TRBV6-1	TRBD2
ASSQTRYSYNEQF	TRBJ2-1	TRBV4-3	NA
ASSDSNYGYT	TRBJ1-2	TRBV6-4	NA
ASSSTSGNTGELF	TRBJ2-2	TRBV5-1	NA
ASSFRAMTDTEAF	TRBJ1-1	TRBV7-2	NA
ASSDRGEVKNIQY	TRBJ2-4	TRBV6-6	TRBD1
ASSLERGVGGELF	TRBJ2-2	TRBV7-2	TRBD2
SAGTPPNYEQY	TRBJ2-7	TRBV20-1	NA
ASTRGLAFSGELF	TRBJ2-2	TRBV6-1	TRBD2
ASSLRDRGPYEQY	TRBJ2-7	TRBV25-1	TRBD1
ATLSLRDNPYEQY	TRBJ2-7	TRBV27	NA
SAPKTKTGRGTNEQF	TRBJ2-1	TRBV20-1	TRBD1
ASSLGGDSGANVLT	TRBJ2-6	TRBV12-3/TRBV12-4	NA
ASSYTRGGLDNEQF	TRBJ2-1	TRBV6-2/TRBV6-3	NA
ASSDPLGGDEQF	TRBJ2-1	TRBV6-1	TRBD2
ASSLKAQPIYFTGELF	TRBJ2-2	TRBV5-6	NA
SVDKGAWNEQF	TRBJ2-1	TRBV29-1	TRBD1
SARGRVVTETQY	TRBJ2-5	TRBV20-1	NA
ASRFAGNTIY	TRBJ1-3	TRBV12-3/TRBV12-4	NA
ASRSGTSQNEQF	TRBJ2-1	TRBV5-1	TRBD2
ASSPARIGEQY	TRBJ2-7	TRBV6-2/TRBV6-3	NA
SAGAGYNEQF	TRBJ2-1	TRBV20-1	NA
SVGSTGNYGYT	TRBJ1-2	TRBV29-1	TRBD1
ASSPGLAETYNEQF	TRBJ2-1	TRBV6-2/TRBV6-3	TRBD2
ASSTPQGWGLTGELF	TRBJ2-2	TRBV7-9	NA
ASSRGTLRSYGYT	TRBJ1-2	TRBV5-1	NA
ASSPGGDEQF	TRBJ2-1	TRBV12-3/TRBV12-4	NA
ASSLVPRETQY	TRBJ2-5	TRBV7-9	NA
ASSLSHQNTEAF	TRBJ1-1	TRBV5-1	NA
ASSPGPLNTNEQF	TRBJ2-1	TRBV9	NA
SARDSLAGVEQETQY	TRBJ2-5	TRBV20-1	TRBD2
SASGQGAYQPQH	TRBJ1-5	TRBV20-1	TRBD1
ASSLVQGAANEKLF	TRBJ1-4	TRBV5-1	TRBD1
ASFRSGSPDTQY	TRBJ2-3	TRBV2	TRBD2
SALYGAGAQY	TRBJ2-7	TRBV20-1	TRBD2
ASSFLVKTAYNEQF	TRBJ2-1	TRBV7-2	NA
ASSSYAEQY	TRBJ2-7	TRBV12-3/TRBV12-4	NA
ASCRQGSGANVLT	TRBJ2-6	TRBV27	TRBD1
ASSYDQGGYGYT	TRBJ1-2	TRBV6-5	NA